The subject of this entry is one T cell receptor (delta chain). V lost 0 bases, J lost 0 bases, and 10 bases stayed unmatched. Germline CDR1 GEAIGNYY, CDR2 EKD. The CDR3 extends over 20 amino acids. The data were taken from a study of gamma-delta chains in newborns, infants, children. Overall study: Polyclonal expansion of innate γδ T cells after birth follows microbial exposure.

TCRdb re-called the reads with CATT. There are more than 5,000 delta-chain clones in the sample; around 3% occur only once, and 15% lies in the top ten. The source of this sequence is a child who was a newborn, infant or young child, either healthy, febrile or measles-vaccinated (not recorded which). This chain links TRDV2 with TRDJ3; 7 positions match TRDD3. Source material: blood. The CDR3 DNA follows: TGTGCCTGTGACACCGCGGAAACTGGGGTGAGCTCCTGGGACACCCGACAGATGTTTTTC. It encodes CACDTAETGVSSWDTRQMFF.